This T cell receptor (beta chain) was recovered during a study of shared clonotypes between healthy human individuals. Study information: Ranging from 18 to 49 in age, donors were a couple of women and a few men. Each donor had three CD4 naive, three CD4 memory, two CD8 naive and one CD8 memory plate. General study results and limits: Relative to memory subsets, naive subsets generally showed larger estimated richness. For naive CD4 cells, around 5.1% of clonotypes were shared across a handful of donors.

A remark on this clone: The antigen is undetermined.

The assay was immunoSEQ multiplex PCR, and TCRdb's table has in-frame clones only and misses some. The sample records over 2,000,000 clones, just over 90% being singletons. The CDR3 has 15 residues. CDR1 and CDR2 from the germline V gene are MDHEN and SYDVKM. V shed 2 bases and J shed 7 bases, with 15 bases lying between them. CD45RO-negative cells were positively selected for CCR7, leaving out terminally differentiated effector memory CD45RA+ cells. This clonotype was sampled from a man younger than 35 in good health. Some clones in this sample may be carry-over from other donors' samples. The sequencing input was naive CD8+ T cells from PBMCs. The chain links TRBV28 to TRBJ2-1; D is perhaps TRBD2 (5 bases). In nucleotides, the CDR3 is TGTGCCAGCAGTTTACTGCCCGGAGGAGTTAATGAGCAGTTCTTC. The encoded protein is CASSLLPGGVNEQFF. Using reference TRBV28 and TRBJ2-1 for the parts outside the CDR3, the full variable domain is DVKVTQSSRYLVKRTGEKVFLECVQDMDHENMFWYRQDPGLGLRLIYFSYDVKMKEKGDIPEGYSVSREKKERFSLILESASTNQTSMYLCASSLLPGGVNEQFFGPGTRLTVL.